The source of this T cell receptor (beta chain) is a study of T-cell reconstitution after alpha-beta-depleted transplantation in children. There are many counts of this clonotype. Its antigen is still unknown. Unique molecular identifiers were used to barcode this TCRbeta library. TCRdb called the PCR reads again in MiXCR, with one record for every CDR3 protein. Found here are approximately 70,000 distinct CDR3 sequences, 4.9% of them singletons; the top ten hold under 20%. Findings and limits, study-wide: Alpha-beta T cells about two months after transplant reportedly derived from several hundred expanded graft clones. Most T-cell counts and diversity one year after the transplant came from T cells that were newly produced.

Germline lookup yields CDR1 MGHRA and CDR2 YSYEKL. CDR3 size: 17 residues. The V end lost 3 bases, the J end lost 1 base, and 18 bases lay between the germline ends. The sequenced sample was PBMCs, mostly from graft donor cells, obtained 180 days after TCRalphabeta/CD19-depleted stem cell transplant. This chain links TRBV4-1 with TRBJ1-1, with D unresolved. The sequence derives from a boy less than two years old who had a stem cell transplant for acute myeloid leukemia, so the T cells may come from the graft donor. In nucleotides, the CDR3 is TGCGCCAGCAGCCAGTGGGAATCGAATCGGGGGAACACTGAAGCTTTCTTT. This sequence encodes CASSQWESNRGNTEAFF.